Below are 6 T cell receptor beta chains sequenced from a single sample in a study of T cell repertoires in cytomegalovirus infection. TCRdb fed the reads into MiXCR, producing one record per CDR3 protein. The sample shows around 210,000 distinct CDR3 sequences, 5% to 8.5% of them seen only once. The specimen sequenced was PBMCs. These receptors came from a human donor in good health (CMV status not recorded). Some clones in this sample may be carry-over from other donors' samples.

This clonotype has a count of ten or more. This chain uses TRBV7-6 with TRBJ2-1, with D possibly being TRBD1 (5 bases). CDR3 length: 17 amino acids. Per germline, CDR1 SGHVS and CDR2 FNYEAQ. Trimming stripped 1 base from V and 4 bases from J, with 17 bases between. CDR3 nucleotides: TGTGCCAGCAGCTTAGATGCTGGGCAGGGAAAATACAATGAGCAGTTCTTC. It yields the protein CASSLDAGQGKYNEQFF.

In its sample, this clonotype was seen many times. The chain employs TRBV5-5 and TRBJ2-5; D is unresolved. The CDR3 covers 14 residues. V lost 1 base and J 2 bases, leaving 9 bases between the germline ends. Germline loops: CDR1 SGHKS, CDR2 YYEKEE (reference sequence). The CDR3 sequence: CASSLIGLQETQYF. CDR3 bases: TGTGCCAGCAGCTTGATCGGATTGCAAGAGACCCAGTACTTC.

This clonotype was detected many times. This chain uses TRBV6-5 with TRBJ1-1; D gene unclear. Germline CDR1 reads MNHEY; CDR2 reads SVGAGI. V gave up 2 bases and J gave up 7 bases, with 5 bases separating them. The length of the CDR3 is 11 residues. CDR3 sequence: CASSYLGEAFF. The DNA of the CDR3 is TGTGCCAGCAGTTACCTCGGTGAAGCTTTCTTT.

The chain employs TRBV20-1 and TRBJ2-1; D possibly corresponds to TRBD1 (6 bases). This CDR3 region has 13 residues. CDR1 is DFQATT, CDR2 SNEGSKA, per germline (reference sequence). V lost 5 bases, J lost 5 bases, and 13 bases lay in between. In nucleotides, the CDR3 is TGCAGTGCTGCATTGGGGACACACAATGAGCAGTTCTTC. It translates to CSAALGTHNEQFF.

This clonotype was detected many times. V and J are TRBV6-2 or TRBV6-3 and TRBJ1-1; D is possibly TRBD1 (6 bases). Germline CDR1 MNHEY, CDR2 SVGEGT. V lost 6 bases and J 0 bases, leaving 14 bases between the germline ends. The CDR3 is 15 residues long. In nucleotides, the CDR3 is TGTGCCAGCAGGACTACAGGGAGAATGAACACTGAAGCTTTCTTT. It specifies CASRTTGRMNTEAFF.

This clonotype was counted many times. The V call is TRBV30, the J call TRBJ1-1; D uncertain. In germline, CDR1 is GTSNPN, CDR2 SVGIG (reference sequence). This CDR3 spans 14 amino acids. Trimming stripped 4 bases from V and 0 bases from J, with 12 bases between. The CDR3 sequence: CAWIGQALNTEAFF. The CDR3 coding sequence is TGTGCCTGGATCGGGCAGGCTCTGAACACTGAAGCTTTCTTT.